This passage covers 19 T cell receptor beta chains from one sample sequenced in a study of patients and donors after allogeneic stem cell transplantation. TCRdb analysed the RT-PCR reads with MiXCR anew, one entry per CDR3 protein. The sample has some 880,000 distinct CDR3 sequences, approximately 19% seen once; the top ten hold around 6%. The source material was blood, either unsorted or a sorted T cell fraction (not recorded which). The receptors here all came from a human donor who was either an allogeneic HSCT recipient or a stem cell or donor lymphocyte infusion donor (not recorded which). It is not recorded whose cells these are; they may come from a transplant donor.

The V and J genes are TRBV24-1 and TRBJ2-7; D perhaps matches TRBD2 (6 bases). Trimming removed 10 bases at V and 2 bases at J, with 14 bases between. CDR3 length: 13 amino acids. Germline V gene data show CDR1 as KGHDR and CDR2 as SFDVKD. CDR3 region: CATGGDNAYEQYF. The DNA for the CDR3 is TGTGCCACGGGAGGAGACAACGCCTACGAGCAGTACTTC.

The gene calls are TRBV25-1 and TRBJ1-2; D not certain. The germline gives CDR1 MGHDK, CDR2 SYGVNS. This CDR3 contains 15 residues. V was clipped by 3 bases and J by 4 bases, with 15 bases between them. In DNA, the CDR3 is TGTGCCAGCAGTGACCGGACCGTGCAAGGCTATGGCTACACCTTC. It codes for CASSDRTVQGYGYTF.

This chain links TRBV13 with TRBJ2-3; 7 bases map to TRBD2. Germline V gives CDR1 PRHDT, CDR2 FYEKMQ (reference sequence). V was clipped by 6 bases and J by 4 bases; unmatched bases: 7. This CDR3 has 14 amino acids. The CDR3 DNA follows: TGTGCCAGCAGGCGAGCGGGGACCGCAGATACGCAGTATTTT. As protein: CASRRAGTADTQYF. Combining the CDR3 with reference TRBV13 and TRBJ2-3 gives the whole variable domain AAGVIQSPRHLIKEKRETATLKCYPIPRHDTVYWYQQGPGQDPQFLISFYEKMQSDKGSIPDRFSAQQFSDYHSELNMSSLELGDSALYFCASRRAGTADTQYFGPGTRLTVL.

This clonotype was picked up a small number of times. This chain uses TRBV15 with TRBJ2-3; 8 nucleotides line up with TRBD1. Trimming cost V 0 bases and J 3 bases; bases outside gene matches: 5. Germline loops: CDR1 LNHNV, CDR2 YYDKDF (reference sequence). CDR3 length: 16 amino acids. The CDR3 sequence: CATSRDRGPITDTQYF. CDR3 sequence (DNA): TGTGCCACCAGCAGAGACAGGGGGCCTATTACAGATACGCAGTATTTT.

The chain is built from TRBV20-1 and TRBJ2-7, with TRBD1 matching over 8 bases. The ends lost 0 bases at V and 2 bases at J; junction bases unmatched: 9. Germline-derived CDR1 and CDR2 are DFQATT and SNEGSKA (reference sequence). CDR3 length: 16 amino acids. The CDR3: CSARDLRTGTTYEQYF. The CDR3 DNA reads TGCAGTGCTAGAGATCTTAGGACAGGGACGACCTACGAGCAGTACTTC.

The chain uses TRBV12-3 or TRBV12-4 and TRBJ1-3, with TRBD1 matching 7 bases. Trimming cost V 5 bases and J 3 bases; bases outside gene matches: 4. The CDR3 runs 14 residues. CDR3: CASSHGTVGNTIYF. CDR3 nucleotides: TGTGCCAGCAGTCACGGGACAGTTGGAAACACCATATATTTT.

This clonotype was counted at least ten times. This chain links TRBV6-1 with TRBJ2-1, with D perhaps TRBD1 (5 bases). Per the germline V gene, CDR1 is MNHNS and CDR2 is SASEGT. This CDR3 comprises 14 residues. V was pared by 4 bases and J by 2 bases, with 9 bases between. The CDR3 region is CASSATGTYNEQFF. In DNA form, the CDR3 reads TGTGCCAGCAGTGCCACAGGTACCTACAATGAGCAGTTCTTC.

This clonotype was counted ten times or more. This sequence joins TRBV28 and TRBJ1-2; D is unclear. The CDR3 length is 13 residues. Germline CDR1 and CDR2: MDHEN and SYDVKM. With 7 bases removed from V and 0 bases from J, the gap between germline ends came to 9 bases. CDR3 protein: CASTPPANYGYTF. The CDR3 DNA is TGTGCCAGCACCCCTCCAGCTAACTATGGCTACACCTTC.

This chain connects TRBV12-3 or TRBV12-4 to TRBJ1-5; a weak D match, TRBD1 (6 bases). The CDR3 extends over 14 amino acids. The V end lost 3 bases, the J end lost 6 bases, and 12 bases lay between the germline ends. The CDR3 region has the DNA TGTGCCAGCAGTTTGGACAGCGGCCGTCAGCCCCAGCATTTT. As protein: CASSLDSGRQPQHF.

This clonotype came up a few times. This chain connects TRBV20-1 to TRBJ2-3; 11 bases match TRBD2. The CDR3 contains 17 residues. Germline CDR1 reads DFQATT; CDR2 reads SNEGSKA (reference sequence). V shed 4 bases and J 4 bases; nucleotides not matched to a gene: 13. CDR3 protein: CSAIRGRVAGGADTQYF. CDR3 nucleotides: TGCAGTGCTATTAGGGGTCGGGTAGCGGGAGGGGCAGATACGCAGTATTTT.

The V and J genes are TRBV13 and TRBJ2-1; 12 nucleotides line up with TRBD1. V shed 5 bases and J 3 bases; nucleotides not matched to a gene: 8. The germline CDR1 and CDR2 sequences are PRHDT and FYEKMQ (reference sequence). This CDR3 has 17 amino acids. Here the CDR3 DNA reads TGTGCCAGCAGCCCCCCGGGACAGGGGGCCGGCTACAATGAGCAGTTCTTC. Residues: CASSPPGQGAGYNEQFF.

This clonotype has only a few counts. The chain is built from TRBV12-3 or TRBV12-4 and TRBJ2-1; a possible D gene is TRBD1 (5 bases). CDR3 length equals 18 residues. V lost 6 bases and J lost 4, with 25 bases in between. CDR3 protein: CASRPRSRANLLYNEQFF. For the CDR3, the DNA is TGTGCCAGCAGGCCACGATCCAGGGCCAACCTCCTGTACAATGAGCAGTTCTTC.

The chain uses TRBV7-9 and TRBJ2-1; perhaps TRBD2 as D (5 bases). Per the germline V gene, CDR1 is SEHNR and CDR2 is FQNEAQ (reference sequence). The CDR3 is 13 amino acids. The V end was cut by 5 bases, the J end by 9 bases, with 14 bases between. The CDR3 here is CASSLGMSFEQFF. CDR3 DNA: TGTGCCAGCAGCCTCGGGATGTCGTTTGAGCAGTTCTTC.

The chain uses TRBV20-1 and TRBJ1-5; D is uncertain. V was cut by 5 bases and J by 3 bases, with 11 bases left in between. The CDR3 contains 13 residues. Per germline, CDR1 DFQATT and CDR2 SNEGSKA (reference sequence). This chain's CDR3 is CSASRTVNQPQHF. The CDR3 DNA follows: TGCAGTGCTTCCCGGACTGTCAATCAGCCCCAGCATTTT.

This clonotype was counted ten times or more. This chain links TRBV7-2 with TRBJ1-6; D gene unclear. V was trimmed by 0 bases and J by 5 bases, leaving 5 bases between them. This CDR3 is 14 amino acids long. Germline values: CDR1 SGHTA, CDR2 FQGNSA. CDR3 bases: TGTGCCAGCAGCTTAGCTAGAGATAATTCACCCCTCCACTTT. This codes for CASSLARDNSPLHF.

The V and J genes are TRBV18 and TRBJ2-7, with a tentative D call TRBD1 (5 bases). The V and J ends lost 3 bases and 3 bases respectively, with 15 bases between them. Germline V CDR1 and CDR2: KGHSH, LQKENI. This CDR3 has 15 residues. The CDR3 spells CASSPSQGIGYEQYF. The DNA for the CDR3 is TGTGCCAGCTCACCGTCTCAGGGTATTGGCTACGAGCAGTACTTC. Based on the CDR3 plus reference TRBV18 and TRBJ2-7, the full variable domain is NAGVMQNPRHLVRRRGQEARLRCSPMKGHSHVYWYRQLPEEGLKFMVYLQKENIIDESGMPKERFSAEFPKEGPSILRIQQVVRGDSAAYFCASSPSQGIGYEQYFGPGTRLTVT.

This clonotype showed up just a few times. V is TRBV20-1 and J is TRBJ2-3; 10 nucleotides agree with TRBD2. Unmatched junction bases numbered 12, after V lost 6 bases and J lost 0 bases. CDR1 and CDR2 (germline): DFQATT, SNEGSKA (reference sequence). The CDR3 runs to 17 residues. The chain's CDR3 is CSATSGVMLPSTDTQYF. The CDR3 nucleotides read TGCAGTGCAACTAGCGGGGTGATGCTTCCTAGCACAGATACGCAGTATTTT.

In its sample, this clonotype was seen many times. The chain joins TRBV7-3 to TRBJ1-2, with D hard to call. The CDR3 covers 13 residues. V shed 2 bases and J shed 6 bases, with 10 bases lying between them. The germline V gene has CDR1 SGHTA and CDR2 FQGTGA. Here the CDR3 reads CASSLVGGNGYTF. For the CDR3, the DNA is TGTGCCAGCAGCTTAGTGGGAGGGAATGGCTACACCTTC.

At least ten counts were recorded for this clonotype. The rearrangement links TRBV12-3 or TRBV12-4 to TRBJ2-2; D gene uncertain. Deletions cut 4 bases from V and 3 bases from J, with 18 bases between. The CDR3 spans 17 residues. In DNA, the CDR3 is TGTGCCAGCAGTTCCGTCCAAGGTGCCCCGGACACCGGGGAGCTGTTTTTT. It specifies CASSSVQGAPDTGELFF.